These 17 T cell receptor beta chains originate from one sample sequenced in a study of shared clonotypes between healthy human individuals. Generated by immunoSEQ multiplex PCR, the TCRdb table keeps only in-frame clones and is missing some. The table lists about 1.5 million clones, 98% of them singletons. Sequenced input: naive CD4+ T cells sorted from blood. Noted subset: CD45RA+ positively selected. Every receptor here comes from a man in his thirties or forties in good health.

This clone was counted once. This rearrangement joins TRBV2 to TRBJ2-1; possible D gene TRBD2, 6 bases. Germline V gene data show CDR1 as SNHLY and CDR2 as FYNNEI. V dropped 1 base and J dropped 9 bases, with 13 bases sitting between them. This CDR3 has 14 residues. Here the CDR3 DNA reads TGTGCCAGCAGTGAAGGGCTAGCGCAGGGTGAGCAGTTCTTC. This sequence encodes CASSEGLAQGEQFF.

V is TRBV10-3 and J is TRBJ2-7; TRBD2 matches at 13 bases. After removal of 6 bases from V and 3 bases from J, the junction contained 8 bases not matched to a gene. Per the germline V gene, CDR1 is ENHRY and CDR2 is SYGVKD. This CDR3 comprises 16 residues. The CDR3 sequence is CAIRSGTSGTYYEQYF. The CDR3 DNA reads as TGTGCCATCAGATCCGGGACTAGCGGGACCTACTACGAGCAGTACTTC.

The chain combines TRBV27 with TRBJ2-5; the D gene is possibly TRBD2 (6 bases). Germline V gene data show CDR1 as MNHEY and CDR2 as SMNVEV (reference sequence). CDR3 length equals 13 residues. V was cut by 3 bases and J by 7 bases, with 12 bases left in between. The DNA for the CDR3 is TGTGCCAGCAGTTTGACGGGAGTCTGGACCCAGTACTTC. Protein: CASSLTGVWTQYF.

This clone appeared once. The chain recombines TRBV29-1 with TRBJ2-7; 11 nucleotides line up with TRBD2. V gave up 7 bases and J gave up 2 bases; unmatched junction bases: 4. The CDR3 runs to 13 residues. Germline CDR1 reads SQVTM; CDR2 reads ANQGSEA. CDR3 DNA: TGCAGCGGGAGACTAGCGGGAACCTACGAGCAGTACTTC. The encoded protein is CSGRLAGTYEQYF.

The CDR3 reads CASSADRTGTDTQYF. CDR3 sequence (DNA): TGCGCCAGCAGCGCGGATCGTACGGGTACAGATACGCAGTATTTT. The chain carries TRBV5-1 and TRBJ2-3; D ambiguous. Deletions cut 4 bases from V and 3 bases from J, with 15 bases between. CDR1 is SGHRS, CDR2 YFSETQ, per germline. The CDR3 sequence is 15 residues long. Filled out from reference TRBV5-1 and TRBJ2-3, the complete variable domain reads KAGVTQTPRYLIKTRGQQVTLSCSPISGHRSVSWYQQTPGQGLQFLFEYFSETQRNKGNFPGRFSGRQFSNSRSEMNVSTLELGDSALYLCASSADRTGTDTQYFGPGTRLTVL.

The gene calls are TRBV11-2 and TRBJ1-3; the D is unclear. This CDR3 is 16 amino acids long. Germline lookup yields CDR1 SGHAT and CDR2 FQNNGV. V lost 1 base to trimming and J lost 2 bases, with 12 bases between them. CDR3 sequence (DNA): TGTGCCAGCAGCTTAGGGTTACAGATCACTGGAAACACCATATATTTT. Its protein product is CASSLGLQITGNTIYF.

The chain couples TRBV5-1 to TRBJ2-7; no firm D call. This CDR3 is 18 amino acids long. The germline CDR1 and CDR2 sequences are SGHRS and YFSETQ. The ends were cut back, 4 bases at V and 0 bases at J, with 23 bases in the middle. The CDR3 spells CASSRGPRASSSSYEQYF. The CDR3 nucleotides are TGCGCCAGCAGCCGTGGGCCGCGCGCCTCATCAAGCTCCTACGAGCAGTACTTC.

CDR3 amino acids: CASSLMKTGFTDTQYF. In DNA, the CDR3 is TGTGCCAGCAGCTTAATGAAAACTGGGTTCACAGATACGCAGTATTTT. The chain combines TRBV7-6 with TRBJ2-3, with no clear D. V lost 2 bases and J lost 2, with 14 bases in between. This CDR3 region has 16 residues. The germline CDR1 and CDR2 sequences are SGHVS and FNYEAQ.

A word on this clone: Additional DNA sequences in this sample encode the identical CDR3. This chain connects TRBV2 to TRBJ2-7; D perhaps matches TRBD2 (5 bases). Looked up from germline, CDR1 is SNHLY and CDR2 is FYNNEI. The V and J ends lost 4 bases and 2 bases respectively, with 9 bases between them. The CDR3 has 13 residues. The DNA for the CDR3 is TGTGCCAGCAGTGTCGGACTGACCTACGAGCAGTACTTC. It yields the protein CASSVGLTYEQYF. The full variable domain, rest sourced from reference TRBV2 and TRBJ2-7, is EPEVTQTPSHQVTQMGQEVILRCVPISNHLYFYWYRQILGQKVEFLVSFYNNEISEKSEIFDDQFSVERPDGSNFTLKIRSTKLEDSAMYFCASSVGLTYEQYFGPGTRLTVT.

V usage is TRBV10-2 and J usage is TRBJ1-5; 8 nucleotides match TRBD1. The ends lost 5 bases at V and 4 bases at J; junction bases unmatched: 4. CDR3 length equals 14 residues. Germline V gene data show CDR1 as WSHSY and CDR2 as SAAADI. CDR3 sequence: CASSRQGTNQPQHF. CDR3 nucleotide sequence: TGCGCCAGCAGTAGACAGGGGACTAATCAGCCCCAGCATTTT.

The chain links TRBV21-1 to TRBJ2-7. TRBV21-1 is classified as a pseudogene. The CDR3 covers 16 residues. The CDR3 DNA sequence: TGTGCCAGCAGACCCCCCAGAGCTCTAAAGGTGGACGAGCAGTACTTC. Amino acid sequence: CASRPPRALKVDEQYF.

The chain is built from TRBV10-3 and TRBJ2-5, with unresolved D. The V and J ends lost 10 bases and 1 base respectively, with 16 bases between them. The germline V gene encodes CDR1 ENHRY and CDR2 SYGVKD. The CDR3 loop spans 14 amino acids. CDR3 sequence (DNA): TGTGCCACCAGACCAGGAATCGGCCAAGAGACCCAGTACTTC. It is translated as CATRPGIGQETQYF.

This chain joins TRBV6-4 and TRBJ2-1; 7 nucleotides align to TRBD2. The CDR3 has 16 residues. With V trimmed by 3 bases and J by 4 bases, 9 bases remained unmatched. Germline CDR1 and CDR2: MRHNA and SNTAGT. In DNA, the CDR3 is TGTGCCAGCAGTGAACTAGGTGGGGGGGTTTACAATGAGCAGTTCTTC. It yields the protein CASSELGGGVYNEQFF.

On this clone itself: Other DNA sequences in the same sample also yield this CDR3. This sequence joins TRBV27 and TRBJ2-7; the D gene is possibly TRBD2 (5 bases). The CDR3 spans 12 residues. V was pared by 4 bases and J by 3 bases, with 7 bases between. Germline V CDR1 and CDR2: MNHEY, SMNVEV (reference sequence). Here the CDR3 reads CASSSRGYEQYF. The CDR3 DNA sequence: TGTGCCAGCAGTTCCCGGGGCTACGAGCAGTACTTC.

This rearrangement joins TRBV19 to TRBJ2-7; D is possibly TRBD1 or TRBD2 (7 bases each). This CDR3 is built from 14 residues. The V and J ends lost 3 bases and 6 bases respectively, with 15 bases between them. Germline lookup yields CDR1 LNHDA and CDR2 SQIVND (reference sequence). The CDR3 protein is CASSIGPGGGEQYF. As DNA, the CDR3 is TGTGCCAGTAGTATCGGGCCAGGGGGGGGCGAGCAGTACTTC.

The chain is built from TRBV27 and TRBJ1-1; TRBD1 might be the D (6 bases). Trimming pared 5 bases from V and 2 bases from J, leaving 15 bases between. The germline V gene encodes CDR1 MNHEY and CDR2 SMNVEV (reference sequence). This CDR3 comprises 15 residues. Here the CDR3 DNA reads TGTGCCAGCAGTACTATAGCACAGGGAAACACTGAAGCTTTCTTT. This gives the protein CASSTIAQGNTEAFF.

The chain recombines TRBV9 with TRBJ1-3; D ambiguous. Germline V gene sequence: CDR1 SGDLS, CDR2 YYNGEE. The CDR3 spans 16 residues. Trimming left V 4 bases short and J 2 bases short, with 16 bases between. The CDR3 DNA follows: TGTGCCAGCAGCCCCCAATCGGGGTTGACTGGAAACACCATATATTTT. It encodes CASSPQSGLTGNTIYF. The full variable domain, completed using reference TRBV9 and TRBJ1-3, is DSGVTQTPKHLITATGQRVTLRCSPRSGDLSVYWYQQSLDQGLQFLIQYYNGEERAKGNILERFSAQQFPDLHSELNLSSLELGDSALYFCASSPQSGLTGNTIYFGEGSWLTVV.